This TCR beta chain comes out of a study of blood T cell repertoires in COVID-19. The CDR3 loop spans 13 amino acids. Trimming cost V 6 bases and J 7 bases; bases outside gene matches: 7. The V gene's germline CDR1 is SNHLY and CDR2 FYNNEI. Produced via immunoSEQ multiplex PCR; TCRdb's table is partial and in-frame only. The sample holds 150,000 to 200,000 clones; approximately 87% are singletons and the top ten take 10%. The chain carries TRBV2 and TRBJ1-1; 8 nucleotides line up with TRBD1. Material: peripheral blood. The clonotype comes from a woman between 65 and 79 years old with COVID-19, enrolled during active disease. The chain's CDR3 is CASRPTGGSEAFF. CDR3 in DNA: TGTGCCAGCAGGCCCACAGGGGGGAGTGAAGCTTTCTTT.